The 32 T cell receptor beta chains presented below share a single source sample, sequenced in a study of CD8 T cells in ankylosing spondylitis. TCRdb passed the 5' RACE reads through MiXCR, listing each CDR3 protein once. The profile shows some 130,000 distinct CDR3 sequences, over 9.5% of them singletons. The sample consisted of blood, either unsorted or a sorted T cell fraction (not recorded which). These receptors were taken from a female donor with ankylosing spondylitis or in good health (not recorded which).

Many counts were recorded for this clonotype. The rearrangement joins TRBV29-1 to TRBJ2-7; D call uncertain. V was shortened by 4 bases and J by 1 base, with 8 bases between the two germline ends. Germline CDR1 reads SQVTM; CDR2 reads ANQGSEA. The length of the CDR3 is 12 residues. Here the CDR3 reads CSVAPQSYEQYF. CDR3 DNA: TGCAGCGTTGCTCCACAGTCCTACGAGCAGTACTTC.

Many counts were recorded for this clonotype. The genes are TRBV18 and TRBJ2-7, with 13 bases matching TRBD2. Germline V CDR1 and CDR2: KGHSH, LQKENI. The CDR3 loop spans 14 amino acids. V dropped 6 bases and J dropped 2; count of bases not matched to a gene: 1. The CDR3 loop reads CASSTSGGTYEQYF. The CDR3 DNA is TGTGCCAGCTCGACTAGCGGGGGGACCTACGAGCAGTACTTC.

To note about this clonotype: One base away lies a much larger clone, so this may be a sequencing read error. The J gene is TRBJ1-2, the V gene TRBV7-2; D unclear. The CDR3 runs 13 residues. Trimming took off 6 bases at V and 5 bases at J, with 13 bases between the two ends. Germline CDR1 reads SGHTA; CDR2 reads FQGNSA. In DNA form, the CDR3 reads TGTGCCAGCAGAACAGTGGAATTTTATGGCTACACCTTC. As protein: CASRTVEFYGYTF.

About this clonotype itself: Given a much more abundant clone one base away, this may be a read error. The V call is TRBV5-6, the J call TRBJ2-1; the match to TRBD2 covers 11 bases. Germline V gives CDR1 SGHDT, CDR2 YYEEEE. The CDR3 contains 16 residues. The CDR3 bases are TGTGCCATCAGCCCAGGACTAGCGGGCCCCTACAATGAGCAGTTCTTC. Translation: CAISPGLAGPYNEQFF.

A note on this clonotype: A read error may explain this, as a much larger clone is one base away. The chain links TRBV5-1 to TRBJ2-2, with D tentatively TRBD1 or TRBD2 (5 bases each). This CDR3 comprises 15 residues. Germline V lookup: CDR1 SGHRS, CDR2 YFSETQ. Written as DNA, the CDR3 is TGCGCCAGCAGCGCGACAGTCCCGAACACCGGGGAGCTGCTTTTT. Residues: CASSATVPNTGELLF.

This clonotype has ten or more counts. This chain links TRBV20-1 with TRBJ1-3, with unresolved D. Germline V CDR1 and CDR2: DFQATT, SNEGSKA (reference sequence). CDR3 length: 13 residues. V was pared by 0 bases and J by 6 bases, with 9 bases between. The CDR3 coding sequence is TGCAGTGCTAGAGATTTGTACCAAAACACCATATATTTT. It is translated as CSARDLYQNTIYF.

With regard to this clonotype: The junction does not match germline at one end; this may be a read error. The V gene is TRBV20-1, the J gene TRBJ1-2; TRBD1 aligns across 7 bases. This CDR3 contains 13 residues. Germline V gives CDR1 DFQATT, CDR2 SNEGSKA (reference sequence). CDR3 DNA sequence: TGCAATGCTAGAGAAAAGGGGGCCCTTGGCTACACCTTC. This gives the protein CNAREKGALGYTF.

The chain joins TRBV5-4 to TRBJ2-7, with a weak D call TRBD2 (6 bases). Per germline, CDR1 SGHNT and CDR2 YYREEE (reference sequence). Trimming took 4 bases from V and 6 from J, leaving 17 bases between them. CDR3 length: 14 residues. The CDR3 is CASSVGTPWSEQYF. In DNA form, the CDR3 reads TGTGCCAGCAGCGTGGGGACTCCCTGGTCCGAGCAGTACTTC.

In its sample, this clonotype was seen many times. The chain carries TRBV15 and TRBJ2-7; D gene uncertain. The CDR3 runs 14 residues. The V and J ends lost 0 bases and 2 bases respectively, with 8 bases between them. Germline CDR1 is LNHNV and CDR2 is YYDKDF (reference sequence). CDR3 sequence (DNA): TGTGCCACCAGCAGAGATCGACTCACCTACGAGCAGTACTTC. It encodes CATSRDRLTYEQYF. Full variable domain (missing parts from reference TRBV15 and TRBJ2-7): DAMVIQNPRYQVTQFGKPVTLSCSQTLNHNVMYWYQQKSSQAPKLLFHYYDKDFNNEADTPDNFQSRRPNTSFCFLDIRSPGLGDTAMYLCATSRDRLTYEQYFGPGTRLTVT.

CDR3 DNA: TGTGCCAGCAGTGCTAACATCTTGGCCTACGAGCAGTACTTC. This codes for CASSANILAYEQYF. The genes are TRBV2 and TRBJ2-7; D remains ambiguous. With 4 bases removed from V and 2 bases from J, the gap between germline ends came to 12 bases. There are 14 residues in the CDR3. CDR1 is SNHLY, CDR2 FYNNEI, per germline.

The chain carries TRBV7-3 and TRBJ2-2; maybe TRBD2 (6 bases). The CDR3 is 14 residues long. Deletions cut 2 bases from V and 4 bases from J, with 8 bases between. Germline-derived CDR1 and CDR2 are SGHTA and FQGTGA. The CDR3 sequence: CASSLGTGTGELFF. The CDR3 DNA follows: TGTGCCAGCAGCTTAGGGACTGGCACCGGGGAGCTGTTTTTT.

A word on this clonotype: A read error may account for a junction end that differs from germline. V gene TRBV7-8 combines with J gene TRBJ2-7; possibly TRBD2 for D (6 bases). This CDR3 comprises 13 residues. Germline CDR1 is SGHVS and CDR2 is FQNEAQ. As DNA, the CDR3 is TGTGCCAGCAGCTTAGTATCTTCGGGACTGCCGAACTTC. It codes for CASSLVSSGLPNF.

This clonotype showed up many times. The chain employs TRBV20-1 and TRBJ1-1; D is perhaps TRBD1 (6 bases). Germline lookup yields CDR1 DFQATT and CDR2 SNEGSKA (reference sequence). This CDR3 region has 12 residues. The V gene lost 6 bases and the J gene lost 1 base, with 9 bases spanning the gap. This CDR3 is CSAVGGNTEAFF. The CDR3 nucleotides are TGCAGTGCCGTAGGGGGGAACACTGAAGCTTTCTTT.

This clonotype was detected ten times or more. This chain uses TRBV5-5 with TRBJ1-4, with 7 bases that match TRBD1. This CDR3 is built from 15 residues. V lost 1 base, J lost 7 bases, and 7 bases stayed unmatched. Germline V gene data show CDR1 as SGHKS and CDR2 as YYEKEE (reference sequence). As DNA, the CDR3 is TGTGCCAGCAGCTTGATGGCAGGGGGGGGTGAAAAACTGTTTTTT. It translates to CASSLMAGGGEKLFF.

This clonotype was recorded at least ten times. For the CDR3, the DNA is TGTGCCAGCATCTGGGGCACTGAAGCTTTCTTT. Translation: CASIWGTEAFF. The V call is TRBV28, the J call TRBJ1-1; D is ambiguous. V gave up 7 bases and J gave up 4 bases, with 7 bases separating them. This CDR3 region has 11 residues. Looked up from germline, CDR1 is MDHEN and CDR2 is SYDVKM.

In this sample, this clonotype turned up many times. The V gene is TRBV5-1, the J gene TRBJ2-1; maybe TRBD2 (6 bases). Germline V gene data show CDR1 as SGHRS and CDR2 as YFSETQ. V shed 4 bases and J shed 9 bases, with 20 bases lying between them. The CDR3 spans 15 residues. CDR3: CASSVDPGASVEQFF. The CDR3, as DNA: TGCGCCAGCAGCGTCGACCCGGGAGCATCGGTTGAGCAGTTCTTC. Using reference TRBV5-1 and TRBJ2-1 for the parts outside the CDR3, the full variable domain is KAGVTQTPRYLIKTRGQQVTLSCSPISGHRSVSWYQQTPGQGLQFLFEYFSETQRNKGNFPGRFSGRQFSNSRSEMNVSTLELGDSALYLCASSVDPGASVEQFFGPGTRLTVL.

This clonotype was seen more than once but under ten times. The chain has TRBV20-1 and TRBJ2-2; D is tentatively TRBD1 or TRBD2 (5 bases each). V was trimmed by 3 bases and J by 6 bases, leaving 17 bases between them. Germline V lookup: CDR1 DFQATT, CDR2 SNEGSKA (reference sequence). This CDR3 is 15 amino acids long. This CDR3 is CSARDFRVGSGELFF. DNA for the CDR3: TGCAGTGCTAGGGACTTCAGGGTAGGATCCGGGGAGCTGTTTTTT.

There are a few counts of this clonotype. This chain joins TRBV11-2 and TRBJ2-4; 8 positions agree with TRBD2. Trimming at V came to 8 bases and at J to 1 base, leaving 10 bases not matched to a gene. In germline, CDR1 is SGHAT, CDR2 FQNNGV. The CDR3 runs 16 residues. DNA of the CDR3: TGTGCCAGCTCCCCCGGGACTAGAGTGGCCAAAAACATTCAGTACTTC. Protein sequence: CASSPGTRVAKNIQYF.

Many counts were recorded for this clonotype. The V gene is TRBV20-1, the J gene TRBJ2-3; TRBD2 might be the D (6 bases). V was clipped by 0 bases and J by 1 base, with 11 bases between them. This CDR3 has 15 amino acids. The germline CDR1 and CDR2 sequences are DFQATT and SNEGSKA (reference sequence). CDR3 sequence (DNA): TGCAGTGCTAGAGATCGCGGGACGGGCACAGATACGCAGTATTTT. Translating it yields CSARDRGTGTDTQYF.

In this sample, this clonotype turned up a few times. One base away lies a much larger clone, so this may be a sequencing read error. V and J are TRBV5-5 and TRBJ2-3, with D tentatively TRBD1 (5 bases). Per the germline V gene, CDR1 is SGHKS and CDR2 is YYEKEE (reference sequence). This CDR3 is built from 15 residues. The CDR3 DNA sequence: TGTGCCAGCAGCTTGGATCTGGTAATGACAGATGCGCAGTATTTT. Translating gives CASSLDLVMTDAQYF.

The chain is built from TRBV3-1 and TRBJ2-3, with 10 bases identical to TRBD2. The V gene's germline CDR1 is LGHDT and CDR2 YNNKEL (reference sequence). The CDR3 loop spans 18 amino acids. The junction had 19 bases not matched to a gene; V was cut back by 11 bases and J by 2 bases. Here the CDR3 reads CASTLQSASGGSTDTQYF. The CDR3 DNA is TGTGCCTCCACTCTACAGTCAGCTAGCGGGGGATCCACAGATACGCAGTATTTT.

There are many counts of this clonotype. The V and J genes are TRBV18 and TRBJ2-2; 7 nucleotides align to TRBD1. Trimming took 1 base from V and 0 from J; bases not matched to a gene: 5. From germline, CDR1 is KGHSH and CDR2 LQKENI. The length of the CDR3 is 17 residues. The CDR3 DNA reads TGTGCCAGCTCACCACGACAGGGACGCCCGAACACCGGGGAGCTGTTTTTT. It encodes CASSPRQGRPNTGELFF.

This clonotype was recorded many times. J is TRBJ2-3 and V is TRBV4-2, with D possibly called TRBD1 or TRBD2 (6 bases each). This CDR3 has 15 residues. The V gene lost 1 base and the J gene lost 2 bases, with 10 bases spanning the gap. The germline gives CDR1 LGHNA, CDR2 YNFKEQ. CDR3 DNA sequence: TGTGCCAGCAGCCAAGGGGGGGCCCCCACAGATACGCAGTATTTT. Encoded protein: CASSQGGAPTDTQYF.

This clonotype was found many times. The chain combines TRBV30 with TRBJ1-1; 9 bases agree with TRBD1. After removal of 1 base from V and 1 base from J, the junction contained 1 base not matched to a gene. The CDR3 length is 14 residues. Germline CDR1 GTSNPN, CDR2 SVGIG (reference sequence). Here the CDR3 DNA reads TGTGCCTGGAGTGCGGGACAGGGGAACACTGAAGCTTTCTTT. Translated, it gives CAWSAGQGNTEAFF.

The table lists this clonotype with many counts. This chain links TRBV28 with TRBJ1-5; the match to TRBD1 covers 8 bases. The CDR3 extends over 14 amino acids. After removal of 4 bases from V and 5 bases from J, the junction contained 4 bases not matched to a gene. Germline CDR1 MDHEN, CDR2 SYDVKM. The CDR3 protein is CASSWQGADQPQHF. The CDR3, as DNA: TGTGCCAGCAGTTGGCAGGGGGCCGATCAGCCCCAGCATTTT.

The table lists this clonotype with many counts. The J gene is TRBJ2-7, the V gene TRBV12-3 or TRBV12-4; the match to TRBD1 covers 10 bases. Trimming took 6 bases from V and 6 from J; bases not matched to a gene: 11. This CDR3 is 15 amino acids long. The CDR3 DNA is TGTGCCAGCAGCGCCCGGGACAGGGGAGGCTTCGAGCAGTACTTC. It codes for CASSARDRGGFEQYF.

This clonotype was seen more than once but under ten times. The chain has TRBV18 and TRBJ2-1; tentative D call: TRBD1 (5 bases). Trimming took 6 bases from V and 7 from J, leaving 10 bases between them. CDR3 length equals 12 residues. The V gene's germline CDR1 is KGHSH and CDR2 LQKENI. This CDR3 reads CASSRQQNEQFF. The CDR3 nucleotides are TGTGCCAGCTCCCGACAGCAAAATGAGCAGTTCTTC.

This clonotype is a singleton in its sample. A much bigger clone sits one base away, suggesting this may be a read error. The chain uses TRBV25-1 and TRBJ2-5; no clear D gene. The CDR3 sequence is 14 residues long. Germline V gives CDR1 MGHDK, CDR2 SYGVNS. DNA for the CDR3: TGTGCCAACAGTGATCCTAGATTAATGGAGACCCAGTACTTC. It specifies CANSDPRLMETQYF.

V is TRBV7-2 and J is TRBJ2-1, with 11 bases identical to TRBD2. The CDR3 runs to 17 residues. Per the germline V gene, CDR1 is SGHTA and CDR2 is FQGNSA. The V segment lost 5 bases and the J segment 7 bases; nucleotides outside the gene matches: 13. CDR3 sequence: CASSQLAGGPLWNEQFF. The CDR3 DNA reads as TGTGCCAGCAGCCAGTTAGCGGGAGGGCCCCTGTGGAATGAGCAGTTCTTC. The full variable domain, completed using reference TRBV7-2 and TRBJ2-1, is GAGVSQSPSNKVTEKGKDVELRCDPISGHTALYWYRQSLGQGLEFLIYFQGNSAPDKSGLPSDRFSAERTGGSVSTLTIQRTQQEDSAVYLCASSQLAGGPLWNEQFFGPGTRLTVL.

This chain links TRBV5-4 with TRBJ1-4, with D perhaps TRBD1 (6 bases). Trimming stripped 1 base from V and 5 bases from J, with 9 bases between. This CDR3 has 14 amino acids. Germline CDR1 is SGHNT and CDR2 is YYREEE (reference sequence). The CDR3 reads CASSLRQGNEKLFF. The CDR3 DNA reads as TGTGCCAGCAGCTTGAGGCAGGGGAATGAAAAACTGTTTTTT.

This clonotype showed up just a few times. The J gene is TRBJ2-1, the V gene TRBV29-1; 16 nucleotides align to TRBD2. This CDR3 is built from 17 residues. With V trimmed by 6 bases and J by 4 bases, 9 bases remained unmatched. Germline V gives CDR1 SQVTM, CDR2 ANQGSEA. CDR3 loop: CSVTGTSGRAKYNEQFF. The CDR3 nucleotides read TGCAGCGTCACCGGGACTAGCGGGAGGGCCAAATACAATGAGCAGTTCTTC.

This clonotype showed up many times. The chain is built from TRBV5-1 and TRBJ2-2; TRBD1 matches at 8 bases. The CDR3 sequence is 15 residues long. Trimming took 2 bases from V and 0 from J; bases not matched to a gene: 0. Germline values: CDR1 SGHRS, CDR2 YFSETQ. The CDR3 spells CASSLQGANTGELFF. CDR3 bases: TGCGCCAGCAGCTTACAGGGGGCGAACACCGGGGAGCTGTTTTTT.